This T cell receptor (beta chain) derives from a study of blood T cells in healthy people across ages. V gave up 6 bases and J gave up 7 bases, with 22 bases separating them. The CDR3 covers 16 residues. The germline V gene has CDR1 SGHTA and CDR2 FQGNSA. Study results and caveats: Relative to aged donors, long-lived donors carried more naive CD4+ cells and displayed higher diversity.

Total RNA was extracted at no less than 5 micrograms per sample. The authors ran a second PCR of about 6 to 11 cycles using a sample-barcoded 5' primer and a J-beta primer mix. CDR3-containing paired-end reads numbered at least 3 million in each sample. TCRdb re-analysed the 5' RACE reads in MiXCR, keeping a single row per CDR3 protein. The sample yields hundreds of thousands of distinct CDR3 sequences, approximately 35% seen once. This clonotype was seen only a few times. Its target is unknown. The sequencing input was blood. The sequence came from a man aged 18 to 30 in good health. The chain links TRBV7-2 to TRBJ2-1, with a tentative D call TRBD2 (6 bases). DNA of the CDR3: TGTGCCAGCAGTCAGACCGGAGGGGCAGGGATGAATGAGCAGTTCTTC. Translated, it gives CASSQTGGAGMNEQFF.